This T cell receptor beta chain was identified in a study of T cells in women clearing cervical HPV infection. Libraries were prepared by immunoSEQ multiplex PCR; TCRdb keeps only in-frame clonotypes and omits some of them. The table for this sample gives some 15,000 clones. This CDR3 has 15 residues. The germline V gene encodes CDR1 DFQATT and CDR2 SNEGSKA (reference sequence). V was cut by 6 bases and J by 0 bases, with 16 bases left in between. About this clone itself: Sequencing ends 3 residues short of the CDR3 end; the germline J gene provides the rest.

V is TRBV20-1 and J is TRBJ2-3; D is perhaps TRBD2 (6 bases). This clonotype originated in a woman between 18 and 69 years old with a cervical HPV16 infection that either progressed to CIN3+ or cleared (not recorded which). The source material was blood buffy coat. CDR3 residues: CSAPLGGSSTDTQYF. The sequenced part of the CDR3 DNA is TGCAGTGCACCCTTGGGGGGATCTAGCACAGATACG.